The 32 T cell receptor beta chains listed next were all sequenced from one sample in a study of blood T cell repertoires in COVID-19 (dated by TCRdb to between 2020 and 2021). Preparation of the library involved the immunoSEQ multiplex PCR assay. TCRdb obtained this table from immuneACCESS and retained in-frame rearrangements with V and J assigned. These tables miss some clones; where compared with another copy, unresolved V genes account for less than half of the shortfall, and the remainder is unexplained. The sample yields about 100,000 clones; 92% were counted once. The ten most abundant clones make up around 6% of the sample. The sequencing sample was made of peripheral blood. These receptors originate from an older man with acute or convalescent COVID-19.

This sequence joins TRBV6-1 and TRBJ1-5; 7 positions agree with TRBD1. V gave up 2 bases and J gave up 4 bases; unmatched junction bases: 5. The germline V gene encodes CDR1 MNHNS and CDR2 SASEGT. The CDR3 has 15 residues. The CDR3 region is CASSETRQGNQPQHF. CDR3 nucleotides: TGTGCCAGCAGTGAAACTCGACAGGGTAATCAGCCCCAGCATTTT.

This clone was seen once. The V gene is TRBV25-1, the J gene TRBJ2-5, with D possibly TRBD1 on 5 matching bases. The CDR3 loop spans 14 amino acids. CDR1 MGHDK and CDR2 SYGVNS come from the germline V gene. Trimming removed 0 bases from V and 7 bases from J, with 12 bases in between. Here the CDR3 reads CASSEYQGLGTQYF. CDR3 in DNA: TGTGCCAGCAGTGAATATCAGGGTTTGGGGACCCAGTACTTC. Based on the CDR3 plus reference TRBV25-1 and TRBJ2-5, the full variable domain is EADIYQTPRYLVIGTGKKITLECSQTMGHDKMYWYQQDPGMELHLIHYSYGVNSTEKGDLSSESTVSRIRTEHFPLTLESARPSHTSQYLCASSEYQGLGTQYFGPGTRLLVL.

The V gene is TRBV28, the J gene TRBJ1-5, with TRBD1 identical over 9 bases. CDR3 size: 15 residues. Germline V gene lookup returns CDR1 MDHEN and CDR2 SYDVKM. The V gene end was trimmed by 6 bases and the J gene end by 5 bases; junction bases not matched to a gene: 8. CDR3 DNA sequence: TGTGCCAGCAGCGAAAACAGGGGGCGGGATCAGCCCCAGCATTTT. Its protein is CASSENRGRDQPQHF.

V usage is TRBV12-5 and J usage is TRBJ2-6; 8 positions agree with TRBD2. With 3 bases clipped from V and 0 bases from J, the junction kept 1 base outside the gene matches. The V gene's germline CDR1 is LGHNT and CDR2 FRNRAP. There are 16 residues in the CDR3. The CDR3 sequence: CASGLAGASGANVLTF. The CDR3 DNA is TGTGCTAGTGGTTTAGCGGGGGCCTCTGGGGCCAACGTCCTGACTTTC.

The rearrangement joins TRBV7-8 to TRBJ2-7; D is perhaps TRBD1 (6 bases). Germline V lookup: CDR1 SGHVS, CDR2 FQNEAQ. V dropped 5 bases and J dropped 4 bases, with 18 bases sitting between them. There are 15 residues in the CDR3. The CDR3 reads CASSLTLTGDYEQYF. The CDR3 nucleotides are TGTGCCAGCAGCCTCACCCTGACAGGAGATTACGAGCAGTACTTC.

This chain joins TRBV6-5 and TRBJ1-3; D unclear. The CDR3 loop spans 14 amino acids. Trimming cost V 2 bases and J 2 bases, with 7 bases left between them. The germline CDR1 and CDR2 sequences are MNHEY and SVGAGI. The CDR3 is CASSYTTTGNTIYF. The CDR3 bases are TGTGCCAGCAGTTACACTACAACTGGAAACACCATATATTTT.

This clone was seen a handful of times. This chain links TRBV7-9 with TRBJ1-1; D is unclear. The CDR3 totals 16 residues. From germline, CDR1 is SEHNR and CDR2 FQNEAQ (reference sequence). Trimming cost V 0 bases and J 1 base, with 12 bases left between them. The CDR3 sequence: CASSLAGWSGNTEAFF. DNA for the CDR3: TGTGCCAGCAGCTTAGCAGGTTGGTCAGGGAACACTGAAGCTTTCTTT.

The chain carries TRBV4-2 and TRBJ2-5; tentative D call: TRBD1 (6 bases). This CDR3 contains 16 residues. Trimming removed 2 bases from V and 4 bases from J, with 17 bases in between. Germline loops: CDR1 LGHNA, CDR2 YNFKEQ. Written as DNA, the CDR3 is TGTGCCAGCAGCCAACTGAGGGGGAAGGATGCAGAGACCCAGTACTTC. Amino acids: CASSQLRGKDAETQYF.

The V gene is TRBV6-1, the J gene TRBJ1-2; 10 bases map to TRBD1. CDR3 length equals 15 residues. The V gene's germline CDR1 is MNHNS and CDR2 SASEGT. Unmatched junction bases numbered 5, after V lost 1 base and J lost 6 bases. CDR3 bases: TGTGCCAGCAGTGAAGAGGGACAGGGGAGCCATGGCTACACCTTC. This translates into CASSEEGQGSHGYTF.

The sample holds one count of this clone. The V call is TRBV5-6, the J call TRBJ1-3; 9 positions agree with TRBD1. Germline V CDR1 and CDR2: SGHDT, YYEEEE. The CDR3 is made up of 18 amino acids. With 4 bases clipped from V and 2 bases from J, the junction kept 13 bases outside the gene matches. CDR3 region: CASSPFWDRENTGNTIYF. In DNA form, the CDR3 reads TGTGCCAGCAGCCCTTTCTGGGACAGGGAAAACACTGGAAACACCATATATTTT.

This chain links TRBV5-1 with TRBJ2-1; D is possibly TRBD2 (5 bases). This CDR3 contains 15 residues. Germline-derived CDR1 and CDR2 are SGHRS and YFSETQ. V was pared by 2 bases and J by 13 bases, with 22 bases between. The CDR3 sequence: CASSLLYSGGSNQFF. For the CDR3, the DNA is TGCGCCAGCAGCTTATTATATAGTGGCGGGTCAAATCAGTTCTTC.

The J gene is TRBJ2-5, the V gene TRBV13; D might be TRBD1 (6 bases). The CDR3 is 16 amino acids. Germline CDR1 reads PRHDT; CDR2 reads FYEKMQ (reference sequence). Between the trimmed V and J ends, which lost 5 bases and 1 base, there was a span of 17 bases. CDR3 bases: TGTGCCAGCAGCCCCCGGACGTCAGGGGTCCAAGAGACCCAGTACTTC. Translating gives CASSPRTSGVQETQYF.

V is TRBV7-9 and J is TRBJ1-5, with 10 nucleotides matching TRBD1. CDR3 length equals 17 residues. The trim removed 3 bases at V and 7 bases at J, leaving 12 bases unmatched. The V gene's germline CDR1 is SEHNR and CDR2 FQNEAQ (reference sequence). This CDR3 is CASSFDPGTGAGQPQHF. The CDR3 region has the DNA TGTGCCAGCAGCTTTGACCCCGGGACAGGGGCCGGACAGCCCCAGCATTTT. Combining the CDR3 with reference TRBV7-9 and TRBJ1-5 gives the whole variable domain DTGVSQNPRHKITKRGQNVTFRCDPISEHNRLYWYRQTLGQGPEFLTYFQNEAQLEKSRLLSDRFSAERPKGSFSTLEIQRTEQGDSAMYLCASSFDPGTGAGQPQHFGDGTRLSIL.

The CDR3 sequence is CASSETLYEQYF. DNA of the CDR3: TGTGCCAGCAGTGAAACTCTCTACGAGCAGTACTTC. V usage is TRBV25-1 and J usage is TRBJ2-7; D gene unclear. Germline V CDR1 and CDR2: MGHDK, SYGVNS. The V and J ends lost 2 bases and 3 bases respectively, with 5 bases between them. The CDR3 covers 12 residues.

This chain connects TRBV28 to TRBJ1-1; D unresolved. The CDR3 is 13 amino acids. Germline values: CDR1 MDHEN, CDR2 SYDVKM. V was trimmed by 5 bases and J by 4 bases, leaving 11 bases between them. DNA of the CDR3: TGTGCCAGCAGTGAGAGGTTGGGCACTGAAGCTTTCTTT. Residues: CASSERLGTEAFF. Full variable domain (missing parts from reference TRBV28 and TRBJ1-1): DVKVTQSSRYLVKRTGEKVFLECVQDMDHENMFWYRQDPGLGLRLIYFSYDVKMKEKGDIPEGYSVSREKKERFSLILESASTNQTSMYLCASSERLGTEAFFGQGTRLTVV.

This chain uses TRBV27 with TRBJ1-3; D perhaps matches TRBD1 (6 bases). The CDR3 covers 13 residues. The V gene lost 11 bases and the J gene lost 4 bases, with 15 bases spanning the gap. Germline CDR1 reads MNHEY; CDR2 reads SMNVEV (reference sequence). CDR3 DNA sequence: TGTGCCGGATCGACAGGAGACGGAAACACCATATATTTT. Translated: CAGSTGDGNTIYF.

The rearrangement links TRBV19 to TRBJ2-7, with D possibly matching TRBD2 (5 bases). CDR3 length equals 12 residues. V lost 3 bases to trimming and J lost 7 bases, with 10 bases between them. Germline lookup yields CDR1 LNHDA and CDR2 SQIVND (reference sequence). The CDR3 region has the DNA TGTGCCAGTAGTATTTCTCCGGGGGAGCAGTACTTC. Residues: CASSISPGEQYF.

J is TRBJ2-7 and V is TRBV6-5, with a possible D match to TRBD2 (5 bases). V was cut by 6 bases and J by 4 bases, with 19 bases left in between. This CDR3 has 15 residues. Germline lookup yields CDR1 MNHEY and CDR2 SVGAGI. CDR3 loop: CASRATPTEAYEQYF. The CDR3 coding sequence is TGTGCCAGCAGAGCAACCCCTACGGAGGCGTACGAGCAGTACTTC.

This chain uses TRBV7-3 with TRBJ2-5; the match to TRBD2 covers 12 bases. Looked up from germline, CDR1 is SGHTA and CDR2 is FQGTGA. V lost 5 bases to trimming and J lost 5 bases; unmatched junction nucleotides: 9. The CDR3 spans 16 residues. CDR3: CASSALAGGPGETQYF. CDR3 in DNA: TGTGCCAGCAGCGCGCTAGCGGGAGGGCCCGGGGAGACCCAGTACTTC.

The chain combines TRBV5-1 with TRBJ1-6; D is perhaps TRBD1 (5 bases). CDR1 is SGHRS and CDR2 is YFSETQ in the germline V gene. V was cut by 0 bases and J by 0 bases, with 13 bases left in between. This CDR3 region has 18 residues. CDR3 sequence: CASSLGQGISSYNSPLHF. CDR3 in DNA: TGCGCCAGCAGCTTGGGCCAGGGAATAAGCTCCTATAATTCACCCCTCCACTTT. Looking up the rest from reference TRBV5-1 and TRBJ1-6 gives the full variable domain: KAGVTQTPRYLIKTRGQQVTLSCSPISGHRSVSWYQQTPGQGLQFLFEYFSETQRNKGNFPGRFSGRQFSNSRSEMNVSTLELGDSALYLCASSLGQGISSYNSPLHFGNGTRLTVT.

This rearrangement joins TRBV6-1 to TRBJ2-4; 10 bases map to TRBD1. Germline V lookup: CDR1 MNHNS, CDR2 SASEGT. The ends lost 2 bases at V and 1 base at J; junction bases unmatched: 8. This CDR3 spans 18 amino acids. The CDR3 bases are TGTGCCAGCAGTGAACAGGGACAGGGGAGACTCGCCAAAAACATTCAGTACTTC. This translates into CASSEQGQGRLAKNIQYF.

The J gene is TRBJ2-2, the V gene TRBV10-1; D is possibly TRBD2 (5 bases). Germline V gene lookup returns CDR1 WNHNN and CDR2 SYGVQD (reference sequence). The CDR3 spans 13 residues. V lost 4 bases and J 7 bases, leaving 10 bases between the germline ends. The CDR3 region has the DNA TGCGCCAGCAGTGCCGGAGGTCACGGGGAGCTGTTTTTT. This gives the protein CASSAGGHGELFF.

The gene calls are TRBV7-7 and TRBJ2-2; possible D gene TRBD2, 5 bases. The V gene's germline CDR1 is SSHAT and CDR2 FNYEAQ (reference sequence). V lost 2 bases and J lost 5, with 9 bases in between. The CDR3 runs 14 residues. The CDR3 DNA sequence: TGTGCCAGCAGCTTAATGGGAGTTACCGGGGAGCTGTTTTTT. It yields the protein CASSLMGVTGELFF.

This clone was seen only once. The chain is built from TRBV18 and TRBJ2-3, with D unclear. Germline V gives CDR1 KGHSH, CDR2 LQKENI. V lost 3 bases, J lost 6 bases, and 25 bases lay in between. CDR3 length: 18 residues. CDR3 loop: CASSPPSRPGRWRDTQYF. The DNA of the CDR3 is TGTGCCAGCTCACCCCCCTCCCGACCAGGAAGGTGGCGTGATACGCAGTATTTT.

The chain has TRBV7-9 and TRBJ1-1, with D possibly matching TRBD1 (5 bases). Trimming pared 3 bases from V and 7 bases from J, leaving 12 bases between. Germline loops: CDR1 SEHNR, CDR2 FQNEAQ (reference sequence). The CDR3 contains 13 residues. This chain's CDR3 is CASSLPRGVEAFF. CDR3 nucleotides: TGTGCCAGCAGCTTGCCCCGGGGGGTTGAAGCTTTCTTT.

The chain is built from TRBV18 and TRBJ2-7; 7 positions match TRBD1. V was pared by 3 bases and J by 3 bases, with 5 bases of the junction left unmatched. CDR3 length: 14 residues. Germline CDR1 and CDR2: KGHSH and LQKENI. CDR3 protein: CASSPTAGGYEQYF. Written as DNA, the CDR3 is TGTGCCAGCTCACCGACGGCAGGGGGCTACGAGCAGTACTTC.

This clone has only a few counts. This chain connects TRBV12-3 or TRBV12-4 to TRBJ2-3; D may be TRBD2 (6 bases). The V end lost 6 bases, the J end lost 10 bases, and 14 bases lay between the germline ends. The CDR3 contains 12 residues. The CDR3 sequence: CASRHGGGAQYF. The CDR3 DNA follows: TGTGCCAGCAGGCACGGGGGAGGTGCGCAGTATTTT.

V gene TRBV7-3 combines with J gene TRBJ2-3; TRBD1 agrees at 7 bases. Germline CDR1 SGHTA, CDR2 FQGTGA. J gave up 0 bases and V 5 bases, and 8 bases lay outside the gene matches. This CDR3 region has 16 residues. This CDR3 is CASSPNTGDSTDTQYF. In nucleotides, the CDR3 is TGTGCCAGCAGCCCGAATACAGGGGACAGCACAGATACGCAGTATTTT. The full variable domain, with the rest looked up from reference TRBV7-3 and TRBJ2-3, is GAGVSQTPSNKVTEKGKYVELRCDPISGHTALYWYRQSLGQGPEFLIYFQGTGAADDSGLPNDRFFAVRPEGSVSTLKIQRTERGDSAVYLCASSPNTGDSTDTQYFGPGTRLTVL.

This chain joins TRBV7-2 and TRBJ2-2, with D tentatively TRBD2 (7 bases). Germline V CDR1 and CDR2: SGHTA, FQGNSA. The CDR3 runs 16 residues. Trimming stripped 1 base from V and 2 bases from J, with 11 bases between. Here the CDR3 reads CASSLVAGANTGELFF. The CDR3 nucleotides are TGTGCCAGCAGCTTAGTGGCGGGGGCAAACACCGGGGAGCTGTTTTTT.

The rearrangement joins TRBV5-1 to TRBJ1-1; 7 nucleotides agree with TRBD1. Germline V lookup: CDR1 SGHRS, CDR2 YFSETQ. The CDR3 is made up of 14 amino acids. V was clipped by 5 bases and J by 1 base; unmatched bases: 5. CDR3 DNA sequence: TGCGCCAGCAGTCCGGGACAGTCGAACACTGAAGCTTTCTTT. The encoded protein is CASSPGQSNTEAFF.

In its sample, this clone was seen once. The chain joins TRBV2 to TRBJ2-1, with 9 bases fitting TRBD2. Germline loops: CDR1 SNHLY, CDR2 FYNNEI. After removal of 4 bases from V and 9 bases from J, the junction contained 10 bases not matched to a gene. This CDR3 spans 15 amino acids. The CDR3 sequence: CASSVTSGGSGEQFF. The CDR3 DNA is TGTGCCAGCAGTGTGACTAGCGGAGGAAGCGGTGAGCAGTTCTTC.

The chain recombines TRBV6-6 with TRBJ1-5; D is unclear. V lost 8 bases and J lost 7, with 12 bases in between. Germline lookup yields CDR1 MNHNY and CDR2 SVGAGI (reference sequence). This CDR3 has 12 residues. CDR3 protein: CASDAGWQPQHF. The CDR3 DNA sequence: TGTGCCAGCGACGCGGGGTGGCAGCCCCAGCATTTT.